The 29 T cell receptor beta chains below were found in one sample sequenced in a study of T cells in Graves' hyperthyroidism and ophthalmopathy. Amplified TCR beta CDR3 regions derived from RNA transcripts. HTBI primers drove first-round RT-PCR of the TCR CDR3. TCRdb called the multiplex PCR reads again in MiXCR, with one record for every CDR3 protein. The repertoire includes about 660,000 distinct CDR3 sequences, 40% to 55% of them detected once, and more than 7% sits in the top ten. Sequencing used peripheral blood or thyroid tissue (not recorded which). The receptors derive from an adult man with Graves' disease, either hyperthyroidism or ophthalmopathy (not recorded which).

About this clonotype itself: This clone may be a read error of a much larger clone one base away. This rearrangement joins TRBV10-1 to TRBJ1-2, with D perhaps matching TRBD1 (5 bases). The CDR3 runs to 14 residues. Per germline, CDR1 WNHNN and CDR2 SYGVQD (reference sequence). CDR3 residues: CASRAGTTNYGYTF. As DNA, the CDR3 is TGTGCCAGCAGAGCCGGGACGACCAACTATGGCTACACCTTC.

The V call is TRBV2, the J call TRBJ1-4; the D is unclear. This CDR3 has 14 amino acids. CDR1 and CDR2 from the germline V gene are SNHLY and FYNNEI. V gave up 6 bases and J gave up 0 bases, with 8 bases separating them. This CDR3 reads CASRPLATNEKLFF. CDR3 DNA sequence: TGTGCCAGCAGGCCCCTAGCAACTAATGAAAAACTGTTTTTT.

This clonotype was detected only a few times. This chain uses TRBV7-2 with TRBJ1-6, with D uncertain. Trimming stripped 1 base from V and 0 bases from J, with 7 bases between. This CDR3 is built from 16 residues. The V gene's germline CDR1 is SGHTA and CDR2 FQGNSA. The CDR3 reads CASSLVWSSYNSPLHF. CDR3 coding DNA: TGTGCCAGCAGCTTAGTTTGGAGCTCCTATAATTCACCCCTCCACTTT.

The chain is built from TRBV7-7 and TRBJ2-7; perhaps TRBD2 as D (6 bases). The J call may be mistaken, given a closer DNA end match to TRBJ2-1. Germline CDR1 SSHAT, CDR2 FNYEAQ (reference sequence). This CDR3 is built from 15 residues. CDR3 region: CASSLRLDSYNEQFF. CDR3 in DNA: TGTGCCAGCAGCCTACGACTAGACTCCTACAATGAGCAGTTCTTC.

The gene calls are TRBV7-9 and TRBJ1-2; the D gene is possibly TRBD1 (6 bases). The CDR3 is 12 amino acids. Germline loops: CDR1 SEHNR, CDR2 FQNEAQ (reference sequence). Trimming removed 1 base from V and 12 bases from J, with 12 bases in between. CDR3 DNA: TGTGCCAGCAGCTTAGGACAGGCTGGAAACACCTTC. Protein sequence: CASSLGQAGNTF.

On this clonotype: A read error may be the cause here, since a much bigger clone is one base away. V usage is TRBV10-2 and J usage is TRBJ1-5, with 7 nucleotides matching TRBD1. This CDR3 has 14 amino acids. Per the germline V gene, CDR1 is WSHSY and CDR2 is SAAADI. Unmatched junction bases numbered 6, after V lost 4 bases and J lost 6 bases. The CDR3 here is CASSGTGDLQPQHF. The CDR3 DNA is TGCGCCAGCAGTGGAACAGGGGATCTTCAGCCCCAGCATTTT.

CDR3 amino acids: CASSAVGGSTF. The CDR3 DNA is TGTGCCAGCAGTGCCGTAGGGGGCTCGACCTTC. V is TRBV7-2 and J is TRBJ1-2; 7 bases are a match to TRBD1. J gave up 14 bases and V 6 bases, and 9 bases lay outside the gene matches. The germline gives CDR1 SGHTA, CDR2 FQGNSA. CDR3 length equals 11 residues.

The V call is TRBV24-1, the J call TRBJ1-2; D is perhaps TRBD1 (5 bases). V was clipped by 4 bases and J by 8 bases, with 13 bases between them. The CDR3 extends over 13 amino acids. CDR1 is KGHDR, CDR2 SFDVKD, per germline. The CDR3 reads CATSEGRVRGYTF. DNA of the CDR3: TGTGCCACCAGTGAAGGCAGGGTCCGAGGCTACACCTTC.

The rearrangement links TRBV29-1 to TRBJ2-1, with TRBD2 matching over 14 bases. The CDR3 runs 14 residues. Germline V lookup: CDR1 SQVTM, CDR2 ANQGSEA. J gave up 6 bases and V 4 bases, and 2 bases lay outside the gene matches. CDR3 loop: CSVGGTSGGNEQFF. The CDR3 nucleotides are TGCAGCGTTGGAGGGACTAGCGGGGGCAATGAGCAGTTCTTC.

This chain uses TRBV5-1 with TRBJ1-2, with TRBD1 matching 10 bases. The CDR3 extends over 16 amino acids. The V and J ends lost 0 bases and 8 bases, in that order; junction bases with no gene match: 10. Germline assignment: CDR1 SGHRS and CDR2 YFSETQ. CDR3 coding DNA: TGCGCCAGCAGCTTGGGCGACAGGGGGCGACCGTACGGCTACACCTTC. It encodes CASSLGDRGRPYGYTF.

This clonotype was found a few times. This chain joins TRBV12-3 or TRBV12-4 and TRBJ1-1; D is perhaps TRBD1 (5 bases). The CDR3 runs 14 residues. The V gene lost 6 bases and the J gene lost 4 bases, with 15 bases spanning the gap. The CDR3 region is CASSPGLYGTEAFF. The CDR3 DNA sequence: TGTGCCAGCAGCCCGGGACTCTACGGCACTGAAGCTTTCTTT.

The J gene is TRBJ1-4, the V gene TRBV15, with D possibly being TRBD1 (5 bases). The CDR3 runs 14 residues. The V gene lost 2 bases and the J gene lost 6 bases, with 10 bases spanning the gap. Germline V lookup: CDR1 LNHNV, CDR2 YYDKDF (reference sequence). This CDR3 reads CATSRHRGDEKLFF. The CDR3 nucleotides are TGTGCCACCAGCAGACACCGGGGGGATGAAAAACTGTTTTTT.

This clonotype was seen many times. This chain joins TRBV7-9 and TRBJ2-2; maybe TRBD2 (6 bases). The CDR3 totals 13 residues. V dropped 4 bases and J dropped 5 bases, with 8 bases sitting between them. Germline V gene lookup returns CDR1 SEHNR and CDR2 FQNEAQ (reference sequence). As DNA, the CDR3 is TGTGCCAGCAGCTCCCTAGCGACCGGGGAGCTGTTTTTT. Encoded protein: CASSSLATGELFF.

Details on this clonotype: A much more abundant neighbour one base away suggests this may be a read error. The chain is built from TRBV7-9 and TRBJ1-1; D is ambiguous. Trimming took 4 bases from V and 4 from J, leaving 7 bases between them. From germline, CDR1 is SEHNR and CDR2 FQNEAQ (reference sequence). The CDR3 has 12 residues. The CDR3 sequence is CASSSDFTEAFF. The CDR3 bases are TGTGCCAGCAGCTCCGACTTCACTGAAGCTTTCTTT.

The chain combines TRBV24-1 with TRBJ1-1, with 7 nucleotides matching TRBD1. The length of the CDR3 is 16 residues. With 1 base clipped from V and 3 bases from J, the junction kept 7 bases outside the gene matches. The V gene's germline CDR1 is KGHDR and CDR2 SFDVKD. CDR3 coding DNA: TGTGCCACCAGTGATTTTGGAGACAGGGCTGACACTGAAGCTTTCTTT. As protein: CATSDFGDRADTEAFF.

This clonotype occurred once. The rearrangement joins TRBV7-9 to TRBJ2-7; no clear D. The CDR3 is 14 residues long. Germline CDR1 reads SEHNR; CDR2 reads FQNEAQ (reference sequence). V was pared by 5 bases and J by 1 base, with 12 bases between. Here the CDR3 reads CASSRSDKSYEQYF. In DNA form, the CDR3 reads TGTGCCAGCAGCCGGTCAGACAAATCCTACGAGCAGTACTTC.

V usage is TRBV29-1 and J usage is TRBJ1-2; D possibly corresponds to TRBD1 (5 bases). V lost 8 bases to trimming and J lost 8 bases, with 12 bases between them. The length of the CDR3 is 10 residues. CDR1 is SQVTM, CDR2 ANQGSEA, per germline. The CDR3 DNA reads TGCAGCTTAGCGACAGTAGGCTACACCTTC. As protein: CSLATVGYTF.

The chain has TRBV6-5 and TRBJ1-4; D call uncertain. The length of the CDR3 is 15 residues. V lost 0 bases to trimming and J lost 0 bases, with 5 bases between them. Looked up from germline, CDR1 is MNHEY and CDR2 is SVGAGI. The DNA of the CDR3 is TGTGCCAGCAGTTACTCACAAGCAACTAATGAAAAACTGTTTTTT. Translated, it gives CASSYSQATNEKLFF.

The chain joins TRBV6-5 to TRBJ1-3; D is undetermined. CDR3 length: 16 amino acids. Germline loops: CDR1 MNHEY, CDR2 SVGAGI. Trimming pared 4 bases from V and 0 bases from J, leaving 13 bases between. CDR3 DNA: TGTGCCAGCAGTTCCTTAGACATCCCCTCTGGAAACACCATATATTTT. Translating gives CASSSLDIPSGNTIYF.

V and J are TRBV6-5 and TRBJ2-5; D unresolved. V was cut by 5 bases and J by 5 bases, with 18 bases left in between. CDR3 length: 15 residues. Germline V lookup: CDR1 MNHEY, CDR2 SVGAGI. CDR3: CASSEARMPSETQYF. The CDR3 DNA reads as TGTGCCAGCAGTGAAGCGCGAATGCCTTCGGAGACCCAGTACTTC.

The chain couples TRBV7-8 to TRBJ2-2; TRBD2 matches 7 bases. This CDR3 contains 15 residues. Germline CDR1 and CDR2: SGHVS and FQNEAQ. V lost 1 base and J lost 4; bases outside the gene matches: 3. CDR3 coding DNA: TGTGCCAGCAGCTTAGTGCTAGCGGTCACCGGGGAGCTGTTTTTT. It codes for CASSLVLAVTGELFF.

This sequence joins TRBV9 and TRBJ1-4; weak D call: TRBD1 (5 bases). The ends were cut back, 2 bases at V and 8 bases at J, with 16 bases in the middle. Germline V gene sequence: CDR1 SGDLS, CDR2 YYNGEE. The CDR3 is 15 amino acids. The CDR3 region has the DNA TGTGCCAGCAGCGTCGGCGGGACTTTCGGCGAAAAACTGTTTTTT. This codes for CASSVGGTFGEKLFF.

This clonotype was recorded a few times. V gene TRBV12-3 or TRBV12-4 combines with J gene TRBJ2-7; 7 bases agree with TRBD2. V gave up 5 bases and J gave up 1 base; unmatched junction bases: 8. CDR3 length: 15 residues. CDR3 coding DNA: TGTGCCAGCAGTGAATTCGTTAGCGGGTCCTACGAGCAGTACTTC. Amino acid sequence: CASSEFVSGSYEQYF.

CDR3 region: CSAHGGARGYTF. CDR3 in DNA: TGCAGTGCTCACGGGGGAGCACGGGGCTACACCTTC. This sequence joins TRBV20-1 and TRBJ1-2, with TRBD1 as a possible D gene (5 bases). The CDR3 has 12 amino acids. V lost 5 bases and J 8 bases, leaving 15 bases between the germline ends. Per the germline V gene, CDR1 is DFQATT and CDR2 is SNEGSKA (reference sequence).

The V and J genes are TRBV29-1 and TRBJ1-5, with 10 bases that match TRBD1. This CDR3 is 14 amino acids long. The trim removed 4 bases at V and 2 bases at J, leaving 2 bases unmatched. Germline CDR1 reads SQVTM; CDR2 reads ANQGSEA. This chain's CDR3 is CSVAGTGGNQPQHF. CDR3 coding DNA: TGCAGCGTTGCCGGGACAGGGGGCAATCAGCCCCAGCATTTT.

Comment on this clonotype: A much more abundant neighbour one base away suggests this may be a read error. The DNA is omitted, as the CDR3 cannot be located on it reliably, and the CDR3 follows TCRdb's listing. The CDR3 is CASSLVGGGTSPFHF. The V and J genes are TRBV7-6 and TRBJ1-6; TRBD1 was called by the table and not checked on the DNA. From its first to its last residue, the CDR3 has 15 amino acids. Looked up from germline, CDR1 is SGHVS and CDR2 is FNYEAQ.

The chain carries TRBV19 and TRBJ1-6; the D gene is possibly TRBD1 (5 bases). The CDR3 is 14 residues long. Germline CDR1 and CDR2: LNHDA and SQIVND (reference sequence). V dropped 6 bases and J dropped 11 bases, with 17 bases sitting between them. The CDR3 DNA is TGTGCCAGTAGGACAGCGGGGCCCGTGGCACCCCTCCACTTT. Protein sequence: CASRTAGPVAPLHF.

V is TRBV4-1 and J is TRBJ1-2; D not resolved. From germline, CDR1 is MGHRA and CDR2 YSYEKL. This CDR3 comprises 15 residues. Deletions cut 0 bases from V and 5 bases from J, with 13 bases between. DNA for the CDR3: TGCGCCAGCAGCCAAGATCAAGGGCAGATTTATGGCTACACCTTC. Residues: CASSQDQGQIYGYTF.

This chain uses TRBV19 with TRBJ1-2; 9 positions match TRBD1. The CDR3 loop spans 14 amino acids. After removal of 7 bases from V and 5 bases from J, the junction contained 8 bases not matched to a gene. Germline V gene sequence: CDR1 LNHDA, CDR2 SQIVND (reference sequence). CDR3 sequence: CASIGTGNLYGYTF. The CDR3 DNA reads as TGTGCCAGTATTGGGACAGGGAACTTGTATGGCTACACCTTC.